Each of the 26 T cell receptor beta chains below was sequenced from the same sample in a study of shared clonotypes between healthy human individuals. Naive CD8 populations comprised CD45RO-negative cells positively selected for CCR7, excluding terminally differentiated effector memory CD45RA+ cells. TCRdb keeps only in-frame clones here, not all; method: immunoSEQ multiplex PCR. The sample carries hundreds of thousands of clones, roughly 96% recorded once. The source material was naive CD8+ T cells sorted from blood. Source of these receptors: a woman aged 25 to 39 in good health.

The V gene is TRBV28, the J gene TRBJ2-1; D unresolved. V was pared by 6 bases and J by 0 bases, with 18 bases between. The CDR3 has 17 residues. CDR1 is MDHEN, CDR2 SYDVKM, per germline. The CDR3 spells CASRHLKERVSYNEQFF. CDR3 nucleotides: TGTGCCAGCAGGCACTTGAAGGAACGCGTCTCCTACAATGAGCAGTTCTTC.

V usage is TRBV5-6 and J usage is TRBJ2-7; D is ambiguous. V was clipped by 1 base and J by 0 bases, with 11 bases between them. The CDR3 totals 15 residues. Germline lookup yields CDR1 SGHDT and CDR2 YYEEEE. The CDR3 is CASSLYSDPSYEQYF. The CDR3, as DNA: TGTGCCAGCAGCTTGTATTCGGATCCCTCCTACGAGCAGTACTTC. Full variable domain (remainder filled in from reference TRBV5-6 and TRBJ2-7): DAGVTQSPTHLIKTRGQQVTLRCSPKSGHDTVSWYQQALGQGPQFIFQYYEEEERQRGNFPDRFSGHQFPNYSSELNVNALLLGDSALYLCASSLYSDPSYEQYFGPGTRLTVT.

J is TRBJ2-7 and V is TRBV7-9; possible D gene TRBD2, 5 bases. V lost 3 bases and J lost 6, with 12 bases in between. The CDR3 length is 13 residues. CDR1 is SEHNR and CDR2 is FQNEAQ in the germline V gene (reference sequence). The CDR3 DNA sequence: TGTGCCAGCAGCTTTTCTGGACTCGTCGAGCAGTACTTC. Translation gives CASSFSGLVEQYF.

The chain carries TRBV28 and TRBJ2-1; 7 nucleotides agree with TRBD1. The CDR3 is made up of 14 amino acids. Per the germline V gene, CDR1 is MDHEN and CDR2 is SYDVKM. With V trimmed by 6 bases and J by 6 bases, 8 bases remained unmatched. CDR3 bases: TGTGCCAGCAGATTAGTGGGACAGATCAATGAGCAGTTCTTC. Translating gives CASRLVGQINEQFF. Full variable domain (remainder filled in from reference TRBV28 and TRBJ2-1): DVKVTQSSRYLVKRTGEKVFLECVQDMDHENMFWYRQDPGLGLRLIYFSYDVKMKEKGDIPEGYSVSREKKERFSLILESASTNQTSMYLCASRLVGQINEQFFGPGTRLTVL.

The chain is built from TRBV9 and TRBJ1-2; TRBD1 might be the D (6 bases). Trimming removed 0 bases at V and 1 base at J, with 10 bases between. Looked up from germline, CDR1 is SGDLS and CDR2 is YYNGEE. This CDR3 is 15 amino acids long. CDR3 DNA: TGTGCCAGCAGCGTAGAGGGGGGACTTAACTATGGCTACACCTTC. Protein sequence: CASSVEGGLNYGYTF.

As concerns this clone: Other DNA sequences in this sample translate to the same CDR3. This chain joins TRBV27 and TRBJ2-1; a possible D gene is TRBD2 (6 bases). The CDR3 sequence is 13 residues long. Germline CDR1 and CDR2: MNHEY and SMNVEV (reference sequence). Trimming pared 2 bases from V and 4 bases from J, leaving 6 bases between. Here the CDR3 reads CASSLGGYNEQFF. CDR3 sequence (DNA): TGTGCCAGCAGTTTAGGAGGGTACAATGAGCAGTTCTTC.

V usage is TRBV10-3 and J usage is TRBJ2-7, with 9 positions matching TRBD1. J gave up 0 bases and V 4 bases, and 10 bases lay outside the gene matches. Germline CDR1 reads ENHRY; CDR2 reads SYGVKD. This CDR3 spans 17 amino acids. Here the CDR3 reads CAISGYTGGQSSYEQYF. The CDR3 bases are TGTGCCATCAGTGGATACACAGGGGGCCAAAGCTCCTACGAGCAGTACTTC.

The CDR3 here is CATSVGGHDEQFF. As DNA, the CDR3 is TGTGCCACCTCGGTGGGGGGACACGATGAGCAGTTCTTC. The chain links TRBV9 to TRBJ2-1; D may be TRBD1 or TRBD2 (6 bases each). This CDR3 region has 13 residues. Trimming left V 9 bases short and J 8 bases short, with 18 bases between. Germline lookup yields CDR1 SGDLS and CDR2 YYNGEE.

This clone was seen just once. The rearrangement joins TRBV28 to TRBJ1-1, with D tentatively TRBD1 (6 bases). V was clipped by 2 bases and J by 6 bases, with 13 bases between them. Germline CDR1 reads MDHEN; CDR2 reads SYDVKM. The CDR3 has 14 residues. The CDR3: CASSLRGGPPEAFF. In DNA form, the CDR3 reads TGTGCCAGCAGTTTACGAGGGGGTCCGCCTGAAGCTTTCTTT.

The chain recombines TRBV19 with TRBJ2-7; D remains unclear. The CDR3 loop spans 13 amino acids. Looked up from germline, CDR1 is LNHDA and CDR2 is SQIVND (reference sequence). V was pared by 1 base and J by 3 bases, with 7 bases between. CDR3 nucleotide sequence: TGTGCCAGTAGTATAGCGCCAAACTACGAGCAGTACTTC. Amino acids: CASSIAPNYEQYF.

This chain uses TRBV5-1 with TRBJ1-1; D gene ambiguous. Germline V gene data show CDR1 as SGHRS and CDR2 as YFSETQ. CDR3 length equals 14 residues. Trimming pared 0 bases from V and 4 bases from J, leaving 10 bases between. The CDR3 DNA is TGCGCCAGCAGCTTGGGTACCGGACCCACTGAAGCTTTCTTT. Translated: CASSLGTGPTEAFF.

This clone was recorded a few times. The gene calls are TRBV2 and TRBJ1-5, with D unresolved. CDR1 and CDR2 from the germline V gene are SNHLY and FYNNEI. This CDR3 is built from 13 residues. The V end was cut by 2 bases, the J end by 3 bases, with 5 bases between. The CDR3 sequence: CASSEPNNQPQHF. DNA of the CDR3: TGTGCCAGCAGTGAACCGAACAATCAGCCCCAGCATTTT.

The chain has TRBV7-9 and TRBJ2-7, with a weak D call TRBD2 (5 bases). V gave up 1 base and J gave up 6 bases, with 10 bases separating them. Germline V gives CDR1 SEHNR, CDR2 FQNEAQ (reference sequence). CDR3 length: 13 residues. The CDR3, as DNA: TGTGCCAGCAGCTTAGATTCCGGGGTCGAGCAGTACTTC. It yields the protein CASSLDSGVEQYF. The variable domain in full, with the rest retrieved from reference TRBV7-9 and TRBJ2-7, is DTGVSQNPRHKITKRGQNVTFRCDPISEHNRLYWYRQTLGQGPEFLTYFQNEAQLEKSRLLSDRFSAERPKGSFSTLEIQRTEQGDSAMYLCASSLDSGVEQYFGPGTRLTVT.

The V and J genes are TRBV18 and TRBJ2-7, with a tentative D call TRBD2 (6 bases). Trimming removed 4 bases from V and 5 bases from J, with 21 bases in between. This CDR3 region has 16 residues. Germline CDR1 reads KGHSH; CDR2 reads LQKENI. This chain's CDR3 is CASSLKAGTTPNEQYF. The CDR3 DNA sequence: TGTGCCAGCTCACTAAAAGCGGGTACGACCCCTAACGAGCAGTACTTC.

On this clone: Within the sample, other DNA sequences also encode this same CDR3. The rearrangement uses TRBV11-2 and TRBJ2-7; D gene uncertain. CDR1 and CDR2 (germline): SGHAT, FQNNGV. This CDR3 is built from 12 residues. Trimming shortened V by 0 bases and J by 4 bases, and 4 bases separated the two germline ends. CDR3 sequence: CASSLDRYEQYF. The CDR3 DNA is TGTGCCAGCAGCTTAGATCGATACGAGCAGTACTTC.

The chain employs TRBV28 and TRBJ1-2; weak D call: TRBD1 (5 bases). The V end was cut by 7 bases, the J end by 4 bases, with 10 bases between. Per germline, CDR1 MDHEN and CDR2 SYDVKM. The CDR3 length is 12 residues. Here the CDR3 DNA reads TGTGCCAGCACCCTCGGGGGCTATGGCTACACCTTC. Translated, it gives CASTLGGYGYTF.

This chain links TRBV27 with TRBJ2-1; the D call may be TRBD1 or TRBD2 (5 bases each). The ends were cut back, 3 bases at V and 7 bases at J, with 16 bases in the middle. CDR3 length equals 15 residues. CDR1 and CDR2 from the germline V gene are MNHEY and SMNVEV (reference sequence). CDR3 residues: CASSFGGVFSNEQFF. The DNA for the CDR3 is TGTGCCAGCAGTTTTGGGGGAGTCTTCAGTAATGAGCAGTTCTTC.

The chain recombines TRBV27 with TRBJ2-5; no definite D call. The better agreement between TRBJ2-7 and the DNA end casts doubt on the J call. CDR3 length: 14 residues. Germline CDR1 and CDR2: MNHEY and SMNVEV (reference sequence). The CDR3 sequence is CASSFAGRTYEQYF. CDR3 nucleotide sequence: TGTGCCAGCAGTTTTGCTGGCCGAACCTACGAGCAGTACTTC.

This rearrangement joins TRBV2 to TRBJ2-1; 11 bases match TRBD2. This CDR3 region has 15 residues. Germline CDR1 SNHLY, CDR2 FYNNEI. V lost 6 bases and J lost 2; bases outside the gene matches: 3. The CDR3 region is CASSATSGAYNEQFF. As DNA, the CDR3 is TGTGCCAGCAGCGCGACTAGCGGGGCCTACAATGAGCAGTTCTTC. Complete variable domain (other parts from reference TRBV2 and TRBJ2-1): EPEVTQTPSHQVTQMGQEVILRCVPISNHLYFYWYRQILGQKVEFLVSFYNNEISEKSEIFDDQFSVERPDGSNFTLKIRSTKLEDSAMYFCASSATSGAYNEQFFGPGTRLTVL.

Worth noting for this clone: The same CDR3 arises from other DNA sequences in this sample as well. The chain has TRBV9 and TRBJ2-1; 11 bases map to TRBD1. CDR1 SGDLS and CDR2 YYNGEE come from the germline V gene. Trimming cost V 2 bases and J 3 bases; bases outside gene matches: 1. The length of the CDR3 is 15 residues. The CDR3, as DNA: TGTGCCAGCAGCGTTGGGACAGGGGGCTACAATGAGCAGTTCTTC. Its protein product is CASSVGTGGYNEQFF.

This chain links TRBV9 with TRBJ2-1, with D possibly TRBD1 on 5 matching bases. Germline loops: CDR1 SGDLS, CDR2 YYNGEE. The CDR3 loop spans 14 amino acids. Between the trimmed V and J ends, which lost 6 bases and 3 bases, there was a span of 13 bases. In DNA form, the CDR3 reads TGTGCCAGCAATGGGGCCGATATCTACAATGAGCAGTTCTTC. It specifies CASNGADIYNEQFF.

V and J are TRBV19 and TRBJ2-7; D is undetermined. CDR1 is LNHDA and CDR2 is SQIVND in the germline V gene (reference sequence). The germline V and J ends were trimmed by 6 bases and 6 bases, with 27 bases remaining between them. The CDR3 length is 17 residues. The CDR3 reads CASSGRLSAASGVEQYF. The CDR3 nucleotides read TGTGCCAGTAGCGGGCGTTTGTCGGCGGCTAGTGGAGTCGAGCAGTACTTC.

J is TRBJ1-2 and V is TRBV27, with no clear D. Deletions cut 1 base from V and 2 bases from J, with 14 bases between. Germline V gene lookup returns CDR1 MNHEY and CDR2 SMNVEV (reference sequence). The CDR3 runs to 16 residues. The CDR3 sequence: CASSLFVGPGNYGYTF. As DNA, the CDR3 is TGTGCCAGCAGTTTATTTGTCGGACCCGGGAACTATGGCTACACCTTC.

The V and J genes are TRBV7-7 and TRBJ2-7, with D perhaps TRBD1 or TRBD2 (5 bases each). The CDR3 contains 14 residues. Trimming shortened V by 5 bases and J by 3 bases, and 14 bases separated the two germline ends. Germline assignment: CDR1 SSHAT and CDR2 FNYEAQ (reference sequence). The CDR3 DNA is TGTGCCAGCAGCATATCCACAGGAGGCTACGAGCAGTACTTC. Its translation is CASSISTGGYEQYF.

The chain joins TRBV27 to TRBJ2-7; 7 bases are a match to TRBD2. Germline CDR1 MNHEY, CDR2 SMNVEV (reference sequence). The junction had 17 bases not matched to a gene; V was cut back by 4 bases and J by 5 bases. The length of the CDR3 is 17 residues. The CDR3 loop is CASSSGTPLSGDNEQYF. In DNA, the CDR3 is TGTGCCAGCAGTTCAGGGACTCCACTAAGCGGGGATAACGAGCAGTACTTC.

The chain employs TRBV28 and TRBJ2-7; no reliable D call. The CDR3 runs to 15 residues. Trimming took off 3 bases at V and 5 bases at J, with 17 bases between the two ends. Germline CDR1 MDHEN, CDR2 SYDVKM. The CDR3 here is CASSLAPALPDEQYF. The CDR3 coding sequence is TGTGCCAGCAGTTTGGCTCCTGCGTTGCCAGACGAGCAGTACTTC.